This T cell receptor (beta chain) was captured by sequencing in a study of T cell responses to AZD1222 COVID-19 vaccine. In regard to this clone: Its antigen is undetermined.

Profiling relied on immunoSEQ multiplex PCR, and the TCRdb table lists in-frame clones only, not all of them. The table includes about 120,000 clones, 87% detected once. V lost 1 base and J 9 bases, leaving 19 bases between the germline ends. Looked up from germline, CDR1 is LGHNA and CDR2 is YNFKEQ. The CDR3 has 16 amino acids. Study observations and caveats: Among those given AZD1222, only 6 or 7 were seropositive at baseline. Spike-wide coverage was observed for vaccine-associated CD4 TCRs, with dominant responses at 160-218 and 743-854. White British people made up most donors, females outnumbered males, and clonal diversity was possibly underestimated. Spike-specific TCR breadth rose after two AZD1222 doses, and depth rose as well.

The chain links TRBV4-2 to TRBJ1-5; D is possibly TRBD1 (6 bases). Source: peripheral blood, taken on day 0 of AZD1222 vaccination. This clonotype originated in an adult in good health. The CDR3 nucleotides are TGTGCCAGCAGCCAAGTAGGGGGAGTGGAAGGTTGGCCCCAGCATTTT. This gives the protein CASSQVGGVEGWPQHF.